These 11 T cell receptor beta chains were all obtained from the same sample, sequenced in a study of PD-1 blockade in classical Hodgkin lymphoma (dated by TCRdb to 2020 to 2022). The time point tag for this specimen amounts to: newly diagnosed, previously untreated cHL patient sample. Preparation of the library involved the immunoSEQ multiplex PCR assay. TCRdb re-hosts the immuneACCESS table, in-frame sequences only. Its copies lack some clones; in the studies checked, an unresolved V gene accounts for under half of them, and the cause for the rest is not known. The sample yields 20,000 to 25,000 clones; approximately 94% were counted once. The biggest ten clones account for approximately 5% of the sample. The sample comprised peripheral blood mononuclear cells (PBMCs). The receptors stem from a human donor with classical Hodgkin lymphoma.

The chain is built from TRBV2 and TRBJ2-5, with a tentative D call TRBD2 (6 bases). V gave up 8 bases and J gave up 1 base, with 11 bases separating them. In germline, CDR1 is SNHLY, CDR2 FYNNEI. The CDR3 consists of 13 residues. The CDR3 DNA is TGTGCCAGCGGGGGGACCACCCAAGAGACCCAGTACTTC. It yields the protein CASGGTTQETQYF.

This chain connects TRBV18 to TRBJ1-5; D call uncertain. V lost 3 bases and J 6 bases, leaving 18 bases between the germline ends. The CDR3 sequence is 16 residues long. Germline V gene data show CDR1 as KGHSH and CDR2 as LQKENI. CDR3 sequence reads: CASSPAGGESGQPQHF. CDR3 coding DNA: TGTGCCAGCTCACCGGCCGGTGGGGAATCGGGTCAGCCCCAGCATTTT.

The chain couples TRBV27 to TRBJ1-2; D is undetermined. Per the germline V gene, CDR1 is MNHEY and CDR2 is SMNVEV (reference sequence). The CDR3 loop spans 13 amino acids. Trimming stripped 3 bases from V and 3 bases from J, with 8 bases between. The CDR3 region has the DNA TGTGCCAGCAGTTTCGACAAGTACTATGGCTACACCTTC. Its translation is CASSFDKYYGYTF.

The V gene is TRBV10-1, the J gene TRBJ1-1; D gene ambiguous. The CDR3 totals 13 residues. With 6 bases removed from V and 1 base from J, the gap between germline ends came to 9 bases. The V gene's germline CDR1 is WNHNN and CDR2 SYGVQD (reference sequence). CDR3 bases: TGCGCCAGCAGGGCCCGGGAGAACACTGAAGCTTTCTTT. The encoded protein is CASRARENTEAFF.

Written as DNA, the CDR3 is TGTGCCAGCAGTTTACTCAGGGTAATTTCTAGCGAGCAGTACTTC. Translation: CASSLLRVISSEQYF. The chain combines TRBV28 with TRBJ2-7; the D gene is possibly TRBD1 (5 bases). The CDR3 has 15 residues. Germline V gives CDR1 MDHEN, CDR2 SYDVKM. The germline V and J ends were trimmed by 2 bases and 6 bases, with 17 bases remaining between them.

The chain employs TRBV25-1 and TRBJ1-3; D call uncertain. The CDR3 is 15 amino acids. In germline, CDR1 is MGHDK, CDR2 SYGVNS. V dropped 4 bases and J dropped 2 bases, with 12 bases sitting between them. In nucleotides, the CDR3 is TGTGCCAGCAGTGTCGACACGGTCCCTGGAAACACCATATATTTT. This sequence encodes CASSVDTVPGNTIYF.

V and J are TRBV18 and TRBJ1-6; D is undetermined. Trimming took 1 base from V and 5 from J, leaving 15 bases between them. The CDR3 has 17 amino acids. Germline CDR1 KGHSH, CDR2 LQKENI. The CDR3 here is CASSPRPVSPNNSPLHF. The CDR3, as DNA: TGTGCCAGCTCACCACGGCCAGTAAGTCCCAATAATTCACCCCTCCACTTT.

The V and J genes are TRBV25-1 and TRBJ2-7; possible D gene TRBD1, 5 bases. V lost 6 bases and J 1 base, leaving 16 bases between the germline ends. This CDR3 contains 15 residues. Germline CDR1 MGHDK, CDR2 SYGVNS. The CDR3 is CASSGKDSRSYEQYF. CDR3 DNA: TGTGCCAGCAGCGGAAAAGACAGCCGATCCTACGAGCAGTACTTC.

The chain recombines TRBV19 with TRBJ1-4; D call uncertain. This CDR3 contains 14 residues. The V end was cut by 8 bases, the J end by 3 bases, with 13 bases between. The germline gives CDR1 LNHDA, CDR2 SQIVND (reference sequence). The CDR3 sequence is CASRAGSSNEKLFF. CDR3 DNA sequence: TGTGCCAGTCGGGCCGGGAGTTCTAATGAAAAACTGTTTTTT.

The rearrangement uses TRBV5-4 and TRBJ2-7; 15 bases are shared with TRBD2. Germline lookup yields CDR1 SGHNT and CDR2 YYREEE (reference sequence). This CDR3 comprises 16 residues. V was clipped by 4 bases and J by 4 bases; unmatched bases: 6. As DNA, the CDR3 is TGTGCCAGCAGCCCCGGGACTAGCGGGGGGTATTACGAGCAGTACTTC. Amino acids: CASSPGTSGGYYEQYF.

This chain connects TRBV6-5 to TRBJ2-3; the match to TRBD1 covers 10 bases. This CDR3 comprises 13 residues. The germline V gene has CDR1 MNHEY and CDR2 SVGAGI. V shed 6 bases, J shed 6 bases, and the junction held 3 bases outside the gene matches. CDR3 protein: CASSRQGADTQYF. In DNA, the CDR3 is TGTGCCAGCAGCCGACAGGGGGCGGATACGCAGTATTTT.